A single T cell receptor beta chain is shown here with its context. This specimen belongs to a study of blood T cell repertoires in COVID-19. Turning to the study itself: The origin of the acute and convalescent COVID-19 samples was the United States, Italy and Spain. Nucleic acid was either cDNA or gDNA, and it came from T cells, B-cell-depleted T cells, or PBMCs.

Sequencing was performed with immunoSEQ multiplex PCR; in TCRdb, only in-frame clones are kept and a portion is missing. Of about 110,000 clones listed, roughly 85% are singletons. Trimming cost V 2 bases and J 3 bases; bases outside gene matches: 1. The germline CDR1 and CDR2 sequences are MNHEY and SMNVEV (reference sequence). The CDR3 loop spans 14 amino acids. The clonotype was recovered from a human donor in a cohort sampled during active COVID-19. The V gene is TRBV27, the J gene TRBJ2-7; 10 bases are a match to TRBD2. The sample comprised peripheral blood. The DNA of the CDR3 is TGTGCCAGCAGTTTAACTAGCGGGGACTACGAGCAGTACTTC. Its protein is CASSLTSGDYEQYF.